Below, 31 T cell receptor beta chains from the same sample are listed, as sequenced in a study of T cell repertoires in cytomegalovirus infection. Their antigen targets remain unknown. TCRdb processed the reads anew with MiXCR; each CDR3 protein has one entry. This sample has around 100,000 distinct CDR3 sequences, with around 10% found just once. Sequenced material: PBMCs, sequenced either directly or after in vitro stimulation (not recorded which). Receptor source: a human donor in good health (CMV status not recorded). Some clones in this sample may be carry-over from other donors' samples.

The chain joins TRBV12-3 or TRBV12-4 to TRBJ2-1; 7 bases line up with TRBD1. There are 18 residues in the CDR3. Unmatched junction bases numbered 22, after V lost 7 bases and J lost 7 bases. Here the CDR3 DNA reads TGTGCCAGCAAGCCCCTCCGACAGGGTCGGTACACAAGGAATGAGCAGTTCTTC. Residues: CASKPLRQGRYTRNEQFF.

This clonotype was seen many times. The chain joins TRBV7-2 to TRBJ1-2, with 7 positions matching TRBD1. The germline gives CDR1 SGHTA, CDR2 FQGNSA. This CDR3 is 13 amino acids long. Losses at the gene ends were 6 bases for V and 7 bases for J; bases not matched to a gene: 8. CDR3: CASSSHRGGGYTF. CDR3 bases: TGTGCCAGCAGTTCCCACAGGGGCGGTGGCTACACCTTC.

This clonotype was detected ten times or more. The rearrangement uses TRBV6-5 and TRBJ1-5, with TRBD1 as a possible D gene (5 bases). CDR3 size: 14 residues. The V end was cut by 1 base, the J end by 5 bases, with 9 bases between. CDR1 is MNHEY and CDR2 is SVGAGI in the germline V gene. The CDR3 DNA reads as TGTGCCAGCAGTTACTACCCGGGGGATCAGCCCCAGCATTTT. Protein sequence: CASSYYPGDQPQHF.

Points on this clonotype: An end of the junction does not agree with germline; a read error may underlie this. This rearrangement joins TRBV4-1 to TRBJ2-7; TRBD2 matches 7 bases. Germline V CDR1 and CDR2: MGHRA, YSYEKL. The CDR3 consists of 15 residues. The CDR3, as DNA: TGCGCCAGCAGCCAAGAGTTCGCGGGAGAGCCCGAGAAGTACTTC. Amino acid sequence: CASSQEFAGEPEKYF.

This clonotype has ten or more counts. This chain joins TRBV7-8 and TRBJ2-3; D is uncertain. This CDR3 is 15 amino acids long. Germline V CDR1 and CDR2: SGHVS, FQNEAQ. V was pared by 4 bases and J by 0 bases, with 11 bases between. The CDR3 nucleotides read TGTGCCAGCAGCTCCCCGCCCGCTAGCACAGATACGCAGTATTTT. Translating it yields CASSSPPASTDTQYF.

This clonotype was seen ten or more times. J is TRBJ2-7 and V is TRBV12-3 or TRBV12-4, with 7 bases matching TRBD1. This CDR3 comprises 12 residues. V was pared by 7 bases and J by 0 bases, with 0 bases of the junction left unmatched. CDR3: CASTGGSYEQYF. CDR3 nucleotide sequence: TGTGCCAGCACAGGGGGCTCCTACGAGCAGTACTTC.

There are many counts of this clonotype. The V gene is TRBV5-1, the J gene TRBJ2-6, with unresolved D. This CDR3 is 16 amino acids long. CDR1 SGHRS and CDR2 YFSETQ come from the germline V gene. V was pared by 0 bases and J by 4 bases, with 11 bases between. CDR3 in amino acids: CASSLGIGSGANVLTF. DNA of the CDR3: TGCGCCAGCAGCTTGGGTATCGGGTCCGGGGCCAACGTCCTGACTTTC.

The chain is built from TRBV4-3 and TRBJ2-5; 12 bases match TRBD2. The germline V gene encodes CDR1 LGHNA and CDR2 YSLEER. J lost 5 bases, V lost 4 bases, and 5 bases had no gene match. There are 15 residues in the CDR3. The CDR3 region is CASSLRLAGAETQYF. Here the CDR3 DNA reads TGCGCCAGCAGCCTTCGACTAGCGGGAGCTGAGACCCAGTACTTC.

This clonotype was detected a few times. This chain uses TRBV2 with TRBJ1-2; 7 nucleotides align to TRBD1. The CDR3 runs 19 residues. Germline CDR1 is SNHLY and CDR2 is FYNNEI. The V segment lost 2 bases and the J segment 1 base; nucleotides outside the gene matches: 16. The CDR3 nucleotides read TGTGCCAGCAGTGAAAGTAAGGGGACAGCCAGTTTAAATAACTATGGCTACACCTTC. Translation gives CASSESKGTASLNNYGYTF.

The V gene is TRBV9, the J gene TRBJ1-1, with a tentative D call TRBD1 (5 bases). There are 16 residues in the CDR3. Germline V CDR1 and CDR2: SGDLS, YYNGEE. The V and J ends lost 2 bases and 5 bases respectively, with 19 bases between them. Here the CDR3 reads CASSVSRSIRGTEAFF. The CDR3, as DNA: TGTGCCAGCAGCGTCTCCCGTAGCATCCGGGGGACTGAAGCTTTCTTT.

This chain links TRBV12-3 or TRBV12-4 with TRBJ2-6; either TRBD1 or TRBD2 may supply D (6 bases each). V shed 1 base and J shed 5 bases, with 21 bases lying between them. The CDR3 has 19 residues. The DNA of the CDR3 is TGTGCCAGCAGTTTAGGAGAGGGGGGTGGGTTCCTCTGGGCCAACGTCCTGACTTTC. The encoded protein is CASSLGEGGGFLWANVLTF.

The table lists this clonotype with many counts. The chain combines TRBV12-3 or TRBV12-4 with TRBJ2-1, with 7 nucleotides matching TRBD2. CDR3 length: 15 residues. V shed 2 bases and J 4 bases; nucleotides not matched to a gene: 5. In DNA, the CDR3 is TGTGCCAGCAGTTTACGGCTAGCGGAATACAATGAGCAGTTCTTC. Its translation is CASSLRLAEYNEQFF.

Ten or more counts support this clonotype. CDR3 bases: TGTGCCAGCAGCCTAAACCAGGATCAGCCCCAGCATTTT. Translation: CASSLNQDQPQHF. V is TRBV7-9 and J is TRBJ1-5; D gene unclear. Germline CDR1 and CDR2: SEHNR and FQNEAQ (reference sequence). The CDR3 is made up of 13 amino acids. Trimming pared 5 bases from V and 5 bases from J, leaving 10 bases between.

There are many counts of this clonotype. The V and J genes are TRBV7-9 and TRBJ1-5; no clear D gene. Trimming took off 2 bases at V and 2 bases at J, with 10 bases between the two ends. The CDR3 consists of 15 residues. Looked up from germline, CDR1 is SEHNR and CDR2 is FQNEAQ (reference sequence). This CDR3 reads CASSLTLLGNQPQHF. CDR3 coding DNA: TGTGCCAGCAGCTTAACCCTACTTGGCAATCAGCCCCAGCATTTT.

This clonotype has more than one count but fewer than ten. The V and J genes are TRBV6-6 and TRBJ2-1, with 12 bases identical to TRBD2. This CDR3 has 16 residues. The V segment lost 8 bases and the J segment 6 bases; nucleotides outside the gene matches: 11. Germline V gene data show CDR1 as MNHNY and CDR2 as SVGAGI (reference sequence). This CDR3 is CASLRPTSGGINEQFF. The CDR3 DNA reads TGTGCCAGCCTACGGCCGACTAGCGGGGGTATCAATGAGCAGTTCTTC.

This clonotype has ten or more counts. J is TRBJ2-5 and V is TRBV12-3 or TRBV12-4; TRBD2 aligns across 13 bases. This CDR3 contains 16 residues. V lost 3 bases to trimming and J lost 4 bases; unmatched junction nucleotides: 5. The CDR3 DNA is TGTGCCAGCAGTTTCCCTGGACTAGCGGGAGTAGAGACCCAGTACTTC. Translation gives CASSFPGLAGVETQYF.

V gene TRBV9 combines with J gene TRBJ2-1; TRBD2 aligns across 10 bases. Germline values: CDR1 SGDLS, CDR2 YYNGEE. V was pared by 3 bases and J by 4 bases, with 1 base of the junction left unmatched. The CDR3 is 14 amino acids. The CDR3 DNA is TGTGCCAGCAGCGGTAGCGGGAGGTACAATGAGCAGTTCTTC. As protein: CASSGSGRYNEQFF.

The table lists this clonotype with many counts. The chain links TRBV6-2 or TRBV6-3 to TRBJ2-7, with a possible D match to TRBD2 (6 bases). V was pared by 5 bases and J by 5 bases, with 16 bases between. This CDR3 comprises 14 residues. Germline lookup yields CDR1 MNHEY and CDR2 SVGEGT. CDR3 protein: CASSSEKGLNEQYF. The CDR3 nucleotides are TGTGCCAGCAGTAGTGAAAAGGGACTGAACGAGCAGTACTTC.

This clonotype was picked up many times. J is TRBJ2-5 and V is TRBV7-9, with D maybe TRBD2 (6 bases). V lost 5 bases to trimming and J lost 0 bases, with 16 bases between them. This CDR3 has 16 residues. CDR1 and CDR2 from the germline V gene are SEHNR and FQNEAQ (reference sequence). CDR3 in amino acids: CASSRGTPRDQETQYF. CDR3 in DNA: TGTGCCAGCAGCCGCGGGACTCCCCGAGACCAAGAGACCCAGTACTTC.

In its sample, this clonotype was seen a few times. This chain links TRBV20-1 with TRBJ1-4; the D is unclear. Between the trimmed V and J ends, which lost 5 bases and 0 bases, there was a span of 7 bases. Germline V CDR1 and CDR2: DFQATT, SNEGSKA (reference sequence). The CDR3 runs to 13 residues. Here the CDR3 DNA reads TGCAGTGCTCCTGGAACAACTAATGAAAAACTGTTTTTT. It translates to CSAPGTTNEKLFF.

This clonotype has just a few counts. The genes are TRBV6-1 and TRBJ1-1; possible D gene TRBD1, 5 bases. Germline loops: CDR1 MNHNS, CDR2 SASEGT. Trimming removed 5 bases from V and 5 bases from J, with 24 bases in between. The CDR3 runs to 17 residues. This chain's CDR3 is CASSTYKIFKGRTEAFF. The CDR3 region has the DNA TGTGCCAGCAGTACATACAAGATCTTCAAGGGGAGGACTGAAGCTTTCTTT.

V gene TRBV30 combines with J gene TRBJ2-3; D is uncertain. This CDR3 contains 11 residues. Germline V gene data show CDR1 as GTSNPN and CDR2 as SVGIG (reference sequence). The V gene lost 8 bases and the J gene lost 2 bases, with 8 bases spanning the gap. The CDR3, as DNA: TGTGCCCTGGATTCCACAGATACGCAGTATTTT. Translated: CALDSTDTQYF.

This clonotype occurred a few times. The V and J genes are TRBV7-6 and TRBJ2-7; D is undetermined. CDR3 length: 11 amino acids. V gave up 10 bases and J gave up 0 bases, with 7 bases separating them. Germline V gene data show CDR1 as SGHVS and CDR2 as FNYEAQ. CDR3 loop: CAIGDSYEQYF. CDR3 in DNA: TGTGCCATTGGTGACTCCTACGAGCAGTACTTC. Drawing the rest from reference TRBV7-6 and TRBJ2-7, the complete variable domain is GAGVSQSPRYKVTKRGQDVALRCDPISGHVSLYWYRQALGQGPEFLTYFNYEAQQDKSGLPNDRFSAERPEGSISTLTIQRTEQRDSAMYRCAIGDSYEQYFGPGTRLTVT.

This clonotype has just a few counts. V gene TRBV20-1 combines with J gene TRBJ1-1; the D gene is possibly TRBD1 (6 bases). The length of the CDR3 is 14 residues. Germline CDR1 DFQATT, CDR2 SNEGSKA (reference sequence). V gave up 5 bases and J gave up 0 bases, with 13 bases separating them. CDR3 amino acids: CSALRGALNTEAFF. As DNA, the CDR3 is TGCAGTGCTCTCAGGGGAGCCCTGAACACTGAAGCTTTCTTT.

This clonotype was seen more than once but under ten times. The CDR3 DNA sequence: TGTGCCAGCAACATCGGCGGGGGACCCCAAGAGACCCAGTACTTC. Translating gives CASNIGGGPQETQYF. This rearrangement joins TRBV12-3 or TRBV12-4 to TRBJ2-5, with TRBD2 matching over 7 bases. CDR3 length: 15 amino acids. Trimming took 7 bases from V and 1 from J; bases not matched to a gene: 9.

This clonotype occurred a few times. V is TRBV2 and J is TRBJ2-3; D is perhaps TRBD2 (6 bases). Trimming left V 6 bases short and J 4 bases short, with 11 bases between. CDR3 length equals 13 residues. The V gene's germline CDR1 is SNHLY and CDR2 FYNNEI. The CDR3: CASSDGTADTQYF. The CDR3 DNA reads as TGTGCCAGCAGCGACGGGACTGCAGATACGCAGTATTTT.

This clonotype came up many times. The rearrangement joins TRBV7-2 to TRBJ2-1, with TRBD2 identical over 8 bases. The CDR3 covers 16 residues. Trimming cost V 3 bases and J 2 bases; bases outside gene matches: 6. The germline V gene has CDR1 SGHTA and CDR2 FQGNSA. The DNA for the CDR3 is TGTGCCAGCAGCTTGGCCCCAGCGGGGGCCTACAATGAGCAGTTCTTC. This gives the protein CASSLAPAGAYNEQFF.

V is TRBV29-1 and J is TRBJ1-4; D is unclear. The CDR3 is 13 amino acids. The germline V and J ends were trimmed by 4 bases and 8 bases, with 14 bases remaining between them. The germline CDR1 and CDR2 sequences are SQVTM and ANQGSEA. The CDR3 region is CSVGLSGREKLFF. As DNA, the CDR3 is TGCAGCGTTGGTTTATCTGGGCGGGAAAAACTGTTTTTT.

The CDR3 DNA reads as TGCGCCAGCAGCCAGAAGGTTACAGGGGGGGGGGAGACCCAGTACTTC. Translation gives CASSQKVTGGGETQYF. The V and J genes are TRBV4-3 and TRBJ2-5; the D gene is possibly TRBD1 (8 bases). V was pared by 3 bases and J by 5 bases, with 19 bases between. Germline CDR1 reads LGHNA; CDR2 reads YSLEER. The CDR3 consists of 16 residues.

Only a few counts were recorded for this clonotype. The CDR3 is CASSYSGTVNYGYTF. The CDR3 DNA reads as TGTGCCAGCAGTTACTCGGGCACAGTCAACTATGGCTACACCTTC. J is TRBJ1-2 and V is TRBV6-2 or TRBV6-3; the D is unclear. Trimming cost V 0 bases and J 2 bases, with 10 bases left between them. Germline CDR1 and CDR2: MNHEY and SVGEGT. The CDR3 has 15 amino acids.

This clonotype has ten or more counts. The chain recombines TRBV7-2 with TRBJ2-7; 8 positions agree with TRBD2. The CDR3 is 13 amino acids. Germline-derived CDR1 and CDR2 are SGHTA and FQGNSA. V was clipped by 3 bases and J by 3 bases; unmatched bases: 1. In DNA, the CDR3 is TGTGCCAGCAGCTTTAGCGGGAACTACGAGCAGTACTTC. Translation gives CASSFSGNYEQYF.